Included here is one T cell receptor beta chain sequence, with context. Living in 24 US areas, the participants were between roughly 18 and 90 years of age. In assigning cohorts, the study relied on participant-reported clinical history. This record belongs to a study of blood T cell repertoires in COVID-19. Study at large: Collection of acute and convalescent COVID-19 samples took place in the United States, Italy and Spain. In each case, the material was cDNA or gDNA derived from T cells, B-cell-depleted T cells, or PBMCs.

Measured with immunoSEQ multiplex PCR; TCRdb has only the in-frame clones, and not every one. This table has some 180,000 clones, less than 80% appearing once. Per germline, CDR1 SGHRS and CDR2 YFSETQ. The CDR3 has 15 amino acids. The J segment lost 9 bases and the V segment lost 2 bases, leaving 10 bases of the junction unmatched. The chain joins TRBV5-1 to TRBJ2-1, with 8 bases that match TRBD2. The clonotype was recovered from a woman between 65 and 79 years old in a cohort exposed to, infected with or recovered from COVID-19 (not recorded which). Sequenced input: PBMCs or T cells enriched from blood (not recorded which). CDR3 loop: CASSFTSGQMGEQFF. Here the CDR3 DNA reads TGCGCCAGCAGCTTCACTAGCGGACAAATGGGTGAGCAGTTCTTC.